The 25 T cell receptor beta chains reported below all come from one sample, sequenced in a study of shared clonotypes between healthy human individuals. The assay was immunoSEQ multiplex PCR, and TCRdb's table has in-frame clones only and misses some. This table has 800,000 to 950,000 clones, about 96% appearing once. Only CD45RO-negative cells positively selected for CCR7 counted as naive CD8 cells, so terminally differentiated effector memory CD45RA+ cells were excluded. Sequenced input: naive CD8+ T cells sorted from blood. These receptors were taken from a man aged 30-40 years in good health.

This rearrangement joins TRBV19 to TRBJ2-5; perhaps TRBD1 as D (5 bases). CDR3 length: 13 residues. Trimming took off 3 bases at V and 5 bases at J, with 10 bases between the two ends. Germline V lookup: CDR1 LNHDA, CDR2 SQIVND (reference sequence). The CDR3 is CASSMTDVETQYF. As DNA, the CDR3 is TGTGCCAGTAGTATGACAGACGTGGAGACCCAGTACTTC.

The chain joins TRBV5-5 to TRBJ1-1; TRBD1 is a possible D gene (6 bases). The CDR3 has 15 residues. Trimming pared 1 base from V and 2 bases from J, leaving 12 bases between. The germline V gene has CDR1 SGHKS and CDR2 YYEKEE (reference sequence). CDR3 residues: CASSLTSDSNTEAFF. The CDR3 DNA is TGTGCCAGCAGCTTGACGTCGGACAGCAACACTGAAGCTTTCTTT. The variable domain in full, with the rest retrieved from reference TRBV5-5 and TRBJ1-1, is DAGVTQSPTHLIKTRGQQVTLRCSPISGHKSVSWYQQVLGQGPQFIFQYYEKEERGRGNFPDRFSARQFPNYSSELNVNALLLGDSALYLCASSLTSDSNTEAFFGQGTRLTVV.

The genes are TRBV19 and TRBJ2-7; a weak D match, TRBD1 (8 bases). Germline V gives CDR1 LNHDA, CDR2 SQIVND (reference sequence). V shed 6 bases and J shed 3 bases, with 18 bases lying between them. The CDR3 length is 15 residues. CDR3 DNA sequence: TGTGCCAGTAGCCTCGGGGGGACAGGAAACTACGAGCAGTACTTC. It is translated as CASSLGGTGNYEQYF. Drawing the rest from reference TRBV19 and TRBJ2-7, the complete variable domain is DGGITQSPKYLFRKEGQNVTLSCEQNLNHDAMYWYRQDPGQGLRLIYYSQIVNDFQKGDIAEGYSVSREKKESFPLTVTSAQKNPTAFYLCASSLGGTGNYEQYFGPGTRLTVT.

Notes on this clone: Other DNA sequences in the same sample also yield this CDR3. This chain links TRBV4-1 with TRBJ2-1; the match to TRBD2 covers 7 bases. The CDR3 spans 13 residues. The germline V gene encodes CDR1 MGHRA and CDR2 YSYEKL. The V and J ends lost 5 bases and 3 bases, in that order; junction bases with no gene match: 1. The CDR3 DNA reads as TGCGCCAGCAGCTCTAGCGGCTACAATGAGCAGTTCTTC. It yields the protein CASSSSGYNEQFF.

This clone was observed a single time. The chain carries TRBV7-9 and TRBJ2-3; D is unresolved. The V end was cut by 5 bases, the J end by 9 bases, with 12 bases between. CDR1 and CDR2 (germline): SEHNR, FQNEAQ (reference sequence). The length of the CDR3 is 12 residues. The CDR3 region has the DNA TGTGCCAGCAGCCCATCCGAGCAAACGCAGTATTTT. It encodes CASSPSEQTQYF.

The chain combines TRBV4-3 with TRBJ2-1; TRBD1 or TRBD2 may be the D gene (5 bases each). The CDR3 contains 16 residues. V was trimmed by 0 bases and J by 2 bases, leaving 11 bases between them. Per germline, CDR1 LGHNA and CDR2 YSLEER. The CDR3 sequence: CASSQDSQGAYNEQFF. The CDR3 DNA reads TGCGCCAGCAGCCAAGACTCTCAGGGAGCCTACAATGAGCAGTTCTTC.

This sequence joins TRBV28 and TRBJ2-7; TRBD2 matches 11 bases. V lost 4 bases and J lost 0; bases outside the gene matches: 8. The CDR3 loop spans 17 amino acids. Germline CDR1 reads MDHEN; CDR2 reads SYDVKM. CDR3 nucleotide sequence: TGTGCCAGCAGTTATGGGACTAGCGGAGAGAGCTCCTACGAGCAGTACTTC. Its protein product is CASSYGTSGESSYEQYF.

This rearrangement joins TRBV11-2 to TRBJ2-7; D tentatively reads TRBD1 or TRBD2 (5 bases each). This CDR3 is 14 amino acids long. V lost 5 bases to trimming and J lost 3 bases, with 14 bases between them. The germline V gene has CDR1 SGHAT and CDR2 FQNNGV. The CDR3 nucleotides read TGTGCCAGCAGCGGAACCGGGACCCTCTACGAGCAGTACTTC. The encoded protein is CASSGTGTLYEQYF.

This clone has just one count. V and J are TRBV12-1 and TRBJ2-7; TRBD2 is the table's D call and was not checked against the DNA. TRBV12-1 is given as a pseudogene. The CDR3 runs 17 residues. CDR3 residues: CASSSHVRGRGRREQYF. The CDR3 DNA reads TGTGCCAGCAGCTCCCACGTGAGGGGGAGGGGCAGGAGGGAGCAGTACTTC.

This chain joins TRBV29-1 and TRBJ2-1; 11 bases line up with TRBD2. Germline trimming cut 1 base from V and 7 bases from J; bases unmatched to any gene: 6. The CDR3 contains 15 residues. Germline-derived CDR1 and CDR2 are SQVTM and ANQGSEA. Written as DNA, the CDR3 is TGCAGCGTTGAAGCGGGACTAGCGGTCCTAAATGAGCAGTTCTTC. This encodes CSVEAGLAVLNEQFF.

This chain connects TRBV29-1 to TRBJ2-3; 7 nucleotides agree with TRBD2. Germline CDR1 and CDR2: SQVTM and ANQGSEA. The CDR3 sequence is 18 residues long. J gave up 2 bases and V 4 bases, and 18 bases lay outside the gene matches. The CDR3: CSVVVGGRGVYSTDTQYF. CDR3 in DNA: TGCAGCGTTGTGGTTGGCGGGAGAGGAGTGTATTCCACAGATACGCAGTATTTT.

The gene calls are TRBV27 and TRBJ2-5, with D possibly matching TRBD1 (5 bases). V was cut by 3 bases and J by 5 bases, with 13 bases left in between. From germline, CDR1 is MNHEY and CDR2 SMNVEV (reference sequence). The length of the CDR3 is 14 residues. The CDR3: CASSFTGAEETQYF. The CDR3 DNA reads as TGTGCCAGCAGTTTTACTGGGGCCGAGGAGACCCAGTACTTC.

This chain joins TRBV11-2 and TRBJ1-5, with 7 bases aligning to TRBD1. V was pared by 0 bases and J by 4 bases, with 18 bases of the junction left unmatched. Per the germline V gene, CDR1 is SGHAT and CDR2 is FQNNGV. This CDR3 spans 20 amino acids. In nucleotides, the CDR3 is TGTGCCAGCAGCTTAGAATTTTACGGGCAGGGGGGAGGATCGAATCAGCCCCAGCATTTT. Protein sequence: CASSLEFYGQGGGSNQPQHF. The whole variable domain, remainder taken from reference TRBV11-2 and TRBJ1-5, is EAGVAQSPRYKIIEKRQSVAFWCNPISGHATLYWYQQILGQGPKLLIQFQNNGVVDDSQLPKDRFSAERLKGVDSTLKIQPAKLEDSAVYLCASSLEFYGQGGGSNQPQHFGDGTRLSIL.

V and J are TRBV7-9 and TRBJ2-1, with 11 bases aligning to TRBD2. CDR1 and CDR2 (germline): SEHNR, FQNEAQ (reference sequence). This CDR3 region has 15 residues. With 4 bases clipped from V and 7 bases from J, the junction kept 6 bases outside the gene matches. The DNA of the CDR3 is TGTGCCAGCAGCTCTACTAGCGGGAGTAATAATGAGCAGTTCTTC. Encoded protein: CASSSTSGSNNEQFF.

This rearrangement joins TRBV5-1 to TRBJ2-5, with TRBD1 identical over 12 bases. V was clipped by 4 bases and J by 5 bases; unmatched bases: 12. There are 17 residues in the CDR3. CDR1 is SGHRS and CDR2 is YFSETQ in the germline V gene. CDR3 bases: TGCGCCAGCAGCCCTTTGCCGGGACAGGGGGCGAGGGAGACCCAGTACTTC. It translates to CASSPLPGQGARETQYF.

The chain recombines TRBV7-6 with TRBJ2-3, with unresolved D. The germline V and J ends were trimmed by 8 bases and 2 bases, with 14 bases remaining between them. CDR3 length: 14 residues. Germline V gives CDR1 SGHVS, CDR2 FNYEAQ. The CDR3 protein is CASGLALDTDTQYF. For the CDR3, the DNA is TGTGCCAGCGGTCTTGCTCTCGACACAGATACGCAGTATTTT.

The CDR3 nucleotides read TGCAGCGTTGAGAACCTAGCGGGAGAGCAGTACTTC. This codes for CSVENLAGEQYF. The chain joins TRBV29-1 to TRBJ2-7, with 9 bases aligning to TRBD2. With V trimmed by 3 bases and J by 7 bases, 4 bases remained unmatched. In germline, CDR1 is SQVTM, CDR2 ANQGSEA. This CDR3 spans 12 amino acids.

The J gene is TRBJ1-1, the V gene TRBV9; 7 nucleotides align to TRBD1. Looked up from germline, CDR1 is SGDLS and CDR2 is YYNGEE. The CDR3 runs 16 residues. J lost 0 bases, V lost 3 bases, and 8 bases had no gene match. CDR3 in DNA: TGTGCCAGCAGCGAAGGGACAGCCGCTATGAACACTGAAGCTTTCTTT. Amino acid sequence: CASSEGTAAMNTEAFF.

The J gene is TRBJ2-1, the V gene TRBV6-5; 7 bases are shared with TRBD1. Trimming took 6 bases from V and 4 from J; bases not matched to a gene: 9. The CDR3 sequence is 15 residues long. Germline V gives CDR1 MNHEY, CDR2 SVGAGI. Written as DNA, the CDR3 is TGTGCCAGCAGCCGGACAGGCCCCTATTACAATGAGCAGTTCTTC. As protein: CASSRTGPYYNEQFF.

This chain joins TRBV25-1 and TRBJ2-5; tentatively, D is TRBD1 (6 bases). This CDR3 has 15 residues. Trimming cost V 2 bases and J 2 bases, with 12 bases left between them. The germline gives CDR1 MGHDK, CDR2 SYGVNS. For the CDR3, the DNA is TGTGCCAGCAGTGAACCGGACAGACAACAAGAGACCCAGTACTTC. The encoded protein is CASSEPDRQQETQYF.

The genes are TRBV11-2 and TRBJ2-7; D may be TRBD1 (6 bases). This CDR3 spans 15 amino acids. V was trimmed by 0 bases and J by 2 bases, leaving 11 bases between them. Germline loops: CDR1 SGHAT, CDR2 FQNNGV. CDR3 DNA: TGTGCCAGCAGCTTAGAGGGGGCGGGCACCTACGAGCAGTACTTC. This codes for CASSLEGAGTYEQYF.

The rearrangement uses TRBV7-9 and TRBJ2-7; a weak D match, TRBD1 (6 bases). From germline, CDR1 is SEHNR and CDR2 FQNEAQ (reference sequence). The CDR3 is 16 amino acids. V gave up 5 bases and J gave up 2 bases, with 19 bases separating them. In DNA, the CDR3 is TGTGCCAGCAGCCCTCTTTGGGGGCAAGAAGCCTACGAGCAGTACTTC. Translated, it gives CASSPLWGQEAYEQYF.

The chain carries TRBV7-2 and TRBJ2-7, with TRBD1 as a possible D gene (6 bases). Germline loops: CDR1 SGHTA, CDR2 FQGNSA. This CDR3 has 14 residues. Trimming pared 5 bases from V and 2 bases from J, leaving 13 bases between. CDR3 in DNA: TGTGCCAGCAGCCCCGGGACATTAACCTACGAGCAGTACTTC. This sequence encodes CASSPGTLTYEQYF.

The genes are TRBV2 and TRBJ1-2, with 7 bases lining up with TRBD1. Germline V gives CDR1 SNHLY, CDR2 FYNNEI. The CDR3 extends over 12 amino acids. The J segment lost 6 bases and the V segment lost 10 bases, leaving 8 bases of the junction unmatched. CDR3 protein: CATKDRVDGYTF. CDR3 coding DNA: TGTGCCACCAAAGACAGGGTTGATGGCTACACCTTC.

This clone is a singleton in its sample. This chain joins TRBV7-9 and TRBJ2-3, with D unclear. The CDR3 totals 14 residues. V was trimmed by 3 bases and J by 2 bases, leaving 9 bases between them. Germline V gives CDR1 SEHNR, CDR2 FQNEAQ (reference sequence). The CDR3 reads CASSFSTFTDTQYF. In DNA, the CDR3 is TGTGCCAGCAGCTTTTCAACCTTCACAGATACGCAGTATTTT.